This entry is about one T cell receptor (beta chain). The CDR3 is 19 residues long. V lost 5 bases to trimming and J lost 7 bases; unmatched junction nucleotides: 18. Germline V gene data show CDR1 as ENHRY and CDR2 as SYGVKD. The source of the sample is a study of T cell responses to AZD1222 COVID-19 vaccine. Sequencing used immunoSEQ multiplex PCR; TCRdb keeps in-frame clones, though not all of them. The table includes approximately 90,000 clones, about nine tenths detected once. The chain employs TRBV10-3 and TRBJ1-4; 11 positions match TRBD1. The input for sequencing was peripheral blood, taken 28 days after the second AZD1222 dose. The TCR comes from an adult who received the AZD1222 COVID-19 vaccine. For the CDR3, the DNA is TGTGCCATCAGTCAACCTCCGGGACAGGGGGTAATTCAGGGTGAAAAACTGTTTTTT. This encodes CAISQPPGQGVIQGEKLFF.